These T cell receptor beta chains were read from a single sample in a study of blood T cell repertoires in COVID-19. TCRdb's table, derived via immunoSEQ multiplex PCR, lists solely in-frame clones and lacks some. The sample lists approximately 230,000 clones; about 91% were seen once. The sequenced sample consisted of PBMCs or T cells enriched from blood (not recorded which). The receptors here all came from a woman between 45 and 65 years old with acute COVID-19. Both conserved end residues are part of each CDR3. The D gene is left open where the match is weak.

d_call j_call v_call cdr3_aa
TRBD1 TRBJ2-1 TRBV28 CASSSPGTGQEGQFF
TRBD1 TRBJ2-6 TRBV11-3 CASSLETGTGGTGANVLTF
. TRBJ2-3 TRBV27 CASSLLEVPTQYF
. TRBJ1-5 TRBV29-1 CSVEEDSGQPQHF
TRBD2 TRBJ2-3 TRBV9 CASSAGLAGVETDTQYF
TRBD2 TRBJ2-1 TRBV7-3 CASSLSSGAYNEQFF
TRBD1 TRBJ1-3 TRBV18 CASSVGQGSGNTIYF
TRBD1 TRBJ2-5 TRBV3-1/TRBV3-2 CASSQDRQGRETQYF
TRBD1 TRBJ1-4 TRBV9 CASSGGQGAQEKLFF
. TRBJ2-7 TRBV6-5 CASSYTRLPYEQYF
TRBD2 TRBJ2-7 TRBV28 CASSSTSGAAYEQYF
. TRBJ2-7 TRBV12-3/TRBV12-4 CASSVSGEQYF
. TRBJ1-6 TRBV18 CASSPQPDNSPLHF
TRBD1 TRBJ2-2 TRBV24-1 CATSDKYRGLGTGELFF
. TRBJ2-2 TRBV19 CASSPTNTGELFF
TRBD2 TRBJ2-2 TRBV11-2 CASSPRGRSLVGELFF
TRBD1 TRBJ1-2 TRBV28 CASSPGQGPYGYTF
. TRBJ2-3 TRBV2 CAQESDTQYF
. TRBJ1-2 TRBV19 CASSEGRGYGYTF
. TRBJ2-7 TRBV5-8 CASSFATGQTYEQYF
. TRBJ2-7 TRBV5-1 CASSPLTSSAHYEQYF
. TRBJ2-7 TRBV27 CASSSLVGGLNEQYF
TRBD2 TRBJ2-3 TRBV7-3 CASSESGTSSWDTQYF
TRBD2 TRBJ2-7 TRBV15 CATSRERLTSGSSYEQYF
TRBD1 TRBJ1-2 TRBV2 CASRDRDGYTF
TRBD1 TRBJ2-7 TRBV29-1 CSVVPSTGKGEQYF
TRBD1 TRBJ1-1 TRBV2 CASNKDRGTEAFF
TRBD1 TRBJ1-1 TRBV2 CASDPGTGTIEAFF
TRBD1 TRBJ1-2 TRBV4-2 CASSAWDRGYGYTF
. TRBJ2-1 TRBV10-3 CAISESLGVGSSSYNEQFF
TRBD1 TRBJ1-1 TRBV18 CASSPRRDRGETEAFF
TRBD2 TRBJ2-1 TRBV6-5 CASSQPGLAYNEQFF
TRBD1 TRBJ2-5 TRBV9 CASSATGGGETQYF
. TRBJ1-1 TRBV5-1 CASSSQGWIDVNTEAFF
. TRBJ1-6 TRBV28 CASNPTGYNSPLHF
. TRBJ2-7 TRBV7-2 CASRAGAGGEQYF
. TRBJ2-1 TRBV20-1 CSATEGAEQFF
. TRBJ1-6 TRBV27 CASSLVGSYNSPLHF
TRBD2 TRBJ2-4 TRBV5-8 CARREGGKNIQYF
. TRBJ1-2 TRBV28 CASSSVAPDNYGYTF
TRBD2 TRBJ2-2 TRBV18 CASSPPGLAGGGTGELFF
. TRBJ1-1 TRBV5-8 CASSQSMQTVFNTEAFF
TRBD1 TRBJ2-1 TRBV19 CASSSDRDPPYNEQFF
TRBD2 TRBJ2-5 TRBV28 CASSLPPWTSGGRTQYF
. TRBJ1-2 TRBV30 CAWSAGGDGYTF
. TRBJ1-2 TRBV6-2/TRBV6-3 CASSSTGTHGYTF
. TRBJ1-5 TRBV30 CAWSGIHSNQPQHF
. TRBJ2-1 TRBV29-1 CSVELQGEQFF
TRBD2 TRBJ2-1 TRBV9 CASSVASGGPQQFF
TRBD2 TRBJ2-1 TRBV6-1 CASSERWLADREQFF